This TCR beta chain was documented in a study of tumor-infiltrating lymphocytes in localized non-small cell lung cancer. Background on the study: Patients included smokers and never-smokers with various histologies, some sampled after neoadjuvant chemotherapy. General study findings and limits: TCR sequencing covered a subset of patients with enough tissue. TCRbeta sequencing showed higher T cell infiltration in tumors than uninvolved lung.

The CDR3 covers 14 residues. Germline V gene data show CDR1 as KGHSH and CDR2 as LQKENI. V lost 2 bases to trimming and J lost 5 bases; unmatched junction nucleotides: 3. Sequencing was performed with immunoSEQ multiplex PCR; in TCRdb, only in-frame clones are kept and a portion is missing. This sample has 9,500 or so clones; about two thirds occur once, and the top ten carry roughly 14%. About this clone: Its target is unknown.

The chain uses TRBV18 and TRBJ1-1, with 9 nucleotides matching TRBD1. This receptor was obtained from a human donor with non-small cell lung cancer. The sample taken for sequencing was lung tumor tissue. CDR3 loop: CASSPKTGGTEAFF. CDR3 nucleotide sequence: TGTGCCAGCTCACCAAAGACAGGGGGGACTGAAGCTTTCTTT.